This T cell receptor beta chain originates from a study of T cell responses to AZD1222 COVID-19 vaccine. Notes on the study in general: Donors skewed white British and female; clonal diversity was possibly underestimated. Repertoires were obtained solely post-peak T cell response. Epitopes outside B.1.351 and B.1.1.7 mutated regions reportedly drew nearly half of spike TCRs.

Some second doses came at about 4 weeks and others at about 12 weeks; these were pooled. The protocol was immunoSEQ multiplex PCR, while the TCRdb copy is restricted to in-frame clones and leaves out a portion. In the table there are tens of thousands of clones, 89% of which are singletons. This clone occurred a few times. The antigen remains unidentified. The CDR3 length is 14 residues. V lost 0 bases and J lost 6, with 9 bases in between. CDR1 and CDR2 (germline): LGHNA, YSLEER. The material sequenced was peripheral blood, taken 28 days after the second AZD1222 dose. V and J are TRBV4-3 and TRBJ1-5; D might be TRBD1 (5 bases). The TCR sequence derives from an adult who received the AZD1222 COVID-19 vaccine. The CDR3 loop reads CASSQDWGVQPQHF. The CDR3 DNA follows: TGCGCCAGCAGCCAAGATTGGGGGGTTCAGCCCCAGCATTTT.